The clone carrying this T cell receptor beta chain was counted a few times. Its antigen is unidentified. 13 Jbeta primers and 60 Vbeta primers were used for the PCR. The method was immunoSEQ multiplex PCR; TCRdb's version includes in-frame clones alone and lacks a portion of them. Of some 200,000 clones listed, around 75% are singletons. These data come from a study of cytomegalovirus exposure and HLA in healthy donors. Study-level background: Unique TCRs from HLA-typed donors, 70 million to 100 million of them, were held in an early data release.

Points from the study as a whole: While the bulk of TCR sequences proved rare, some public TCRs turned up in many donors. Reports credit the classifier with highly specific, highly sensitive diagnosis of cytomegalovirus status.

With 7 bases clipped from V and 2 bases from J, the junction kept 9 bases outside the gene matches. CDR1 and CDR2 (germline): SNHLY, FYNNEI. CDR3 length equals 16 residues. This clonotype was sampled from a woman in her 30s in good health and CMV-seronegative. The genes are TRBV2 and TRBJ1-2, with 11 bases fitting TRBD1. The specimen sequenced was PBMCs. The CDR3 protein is CASNGWTGGINYGYTF. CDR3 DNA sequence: TGTGCCAGCAATGGATGGACAGGGGGCATCAACTATGGCTACACCTTC.